This T cell receptor (beta chain) was captured in a study of T cell repertoires in aging, cancer and after chemotherapy. For the study at large: Donors were grouped into six age bands spanning 30 or younger through 70 or older. Millions of TCR reads were in the whole dataset. Study conclusions and caveats: In healthy donors, age-related TCR diversity loss mainly reflected lost richness.

Multiplex touch-down PCR with TRB-A/B primers amplified rearranged V-D-J TRB sequences. One entry per CDR3 protein results from TCRdb running MiXCR on the multiplex PCR reads. Among roughly 10,000 distinct CDR3 sequences listed, more than 20% were seen once. By share, this clonotype ranks as medium-sized (0.01 to 0.1%). No antigen is known for it. Relative to the germline gene, one junction end is altered; a read error may explain this. The germline CDR1 and CDR2 sequences are SQVTM and ANQGSEA. The CDR3 has 11 amino acids. Amplification of TCR beta used genomic DNA extracted from peripheral blood. The sequence was collected from a human donor in good health. V gene TRBV29-1 combines with J gene TRBJ2-7; the D gene is possibly TRBD1 (5 bases). The sequenced material came from blood. The CDR3 spells CSVVDRKGPNF. The CDR3 coding sequence is TGCAGCGTTGTAGATCGGAAGGGGCCAAACTTC.